The clone carrying this TCR beta chain was found once. Its target is unknown. This sample was taken from a study of post-analysis software for immune sequencing data. For the study at large: Patients with relapsing-remitting, secondary progressive and progressive-relapsing multiple sclerosis courses were all represented. Overall study findings and caveats: Controls' normalized Chao1 diversity significantly exceeded that of multiple sclerosis patients. Batch-matched samples strongly co-clustered by F measure. Included in a set of roughly five TRBV segments more frequent in patients than controls were TRBV5-6, TRBV5-1 and TRBV20-1.

Unique molecular identifiers were present in the TCR beta cDNA libraries. TCRdb re-called the PCR reads through MiXCR, storing one row per CDR3 protein. In the table there are 750,000 to 900,000 distinct CDR3 sequences, about 45% of which are singletons. Germline CDR1 and CDR2: LNHNV and YYDKDF (reference sequence). The CDR3 loop spans 20 amino acids. With 0 bases clipped from V and 1 base from J, the junction kept 14 bases outside the gene matches. The chain is built from TRBV15 and TRBJ2-3; 9 nucleotides match TRBD1. This receptor was obtained from a girl under 18 with multiple sclerosis. Sequenced input: blood. CDR3 in DNA: TGTGCCACCAGCAGAGATAGGGCGACAGGGGGTCCTACCCGCACAGATACGCAGTATTTT. As protein: CATSRDRATGGPTRTDTQYF.